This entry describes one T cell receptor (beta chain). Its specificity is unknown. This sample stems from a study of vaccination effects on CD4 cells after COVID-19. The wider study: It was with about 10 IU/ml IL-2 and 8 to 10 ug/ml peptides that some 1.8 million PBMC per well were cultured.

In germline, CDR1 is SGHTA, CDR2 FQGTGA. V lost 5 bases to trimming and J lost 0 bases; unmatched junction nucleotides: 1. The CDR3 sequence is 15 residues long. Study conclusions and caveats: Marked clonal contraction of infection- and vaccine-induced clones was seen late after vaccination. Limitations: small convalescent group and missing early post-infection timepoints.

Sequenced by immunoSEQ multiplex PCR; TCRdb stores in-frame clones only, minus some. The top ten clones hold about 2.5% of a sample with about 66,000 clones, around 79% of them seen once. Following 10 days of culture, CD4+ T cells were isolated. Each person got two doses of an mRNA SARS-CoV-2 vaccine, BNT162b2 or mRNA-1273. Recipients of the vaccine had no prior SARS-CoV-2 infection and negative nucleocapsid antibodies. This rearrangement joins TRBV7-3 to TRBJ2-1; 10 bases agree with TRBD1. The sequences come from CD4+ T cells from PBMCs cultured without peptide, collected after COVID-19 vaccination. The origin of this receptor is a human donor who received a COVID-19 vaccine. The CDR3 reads CASSRQGASYNEQFF. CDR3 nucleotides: TGTGCCAGCAGCCGACAGGGGGCCTCCTACAATGAGCAGTTCTTC.